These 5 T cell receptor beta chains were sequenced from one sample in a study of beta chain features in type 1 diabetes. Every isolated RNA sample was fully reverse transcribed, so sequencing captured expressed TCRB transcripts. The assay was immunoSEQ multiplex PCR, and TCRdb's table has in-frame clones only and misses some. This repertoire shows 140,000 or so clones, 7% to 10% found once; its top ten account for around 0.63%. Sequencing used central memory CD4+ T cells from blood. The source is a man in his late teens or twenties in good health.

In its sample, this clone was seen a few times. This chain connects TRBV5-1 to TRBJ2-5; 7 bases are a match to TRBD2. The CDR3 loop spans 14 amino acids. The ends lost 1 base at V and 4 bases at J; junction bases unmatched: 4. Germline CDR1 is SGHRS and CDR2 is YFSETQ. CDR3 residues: CASSLRTSSETQYF. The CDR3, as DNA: TGCGCCAGCAGCTTGAGGACTAGTTCAGAGACCCAGTACTTC.

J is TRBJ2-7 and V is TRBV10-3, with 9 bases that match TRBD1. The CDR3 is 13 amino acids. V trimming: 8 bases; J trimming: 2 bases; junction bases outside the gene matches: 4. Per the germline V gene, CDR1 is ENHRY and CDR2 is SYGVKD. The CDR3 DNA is TGTGCCATCGAGGGACAGGGAACCTACGAGCAGTACTTC. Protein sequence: CAIEGQGTYEQYF.

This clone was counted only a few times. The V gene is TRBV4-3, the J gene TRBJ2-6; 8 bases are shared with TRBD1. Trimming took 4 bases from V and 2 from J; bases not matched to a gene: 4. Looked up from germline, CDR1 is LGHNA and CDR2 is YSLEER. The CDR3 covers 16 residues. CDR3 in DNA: TGCGCCAGCAGCCCCCAGACAGGGGCTGGGGCCAACGTCCTGACTTTC. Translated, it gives CASSPQTGAGANVLTF.

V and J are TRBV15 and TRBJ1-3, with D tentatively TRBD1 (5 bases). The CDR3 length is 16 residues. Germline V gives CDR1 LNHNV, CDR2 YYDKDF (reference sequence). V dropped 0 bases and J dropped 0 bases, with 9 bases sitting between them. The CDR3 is CATSRDLDSSGNTIYF. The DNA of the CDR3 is TGTGCCACCAGCAGAGATCTCGACAGCTCTGGAAACACCATATATTTT. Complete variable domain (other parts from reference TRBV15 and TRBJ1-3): DAMVIQNPRYQVTQFGKPVTLSCSQTLNHNVMYWYQQKSSQAPKLLFHYYDKDFNNEADTPDNFQSRRPNTSFCFLDIRSPGLGDTAMYLCATSRDLDSSGNTIYFGEGSWLTVV.

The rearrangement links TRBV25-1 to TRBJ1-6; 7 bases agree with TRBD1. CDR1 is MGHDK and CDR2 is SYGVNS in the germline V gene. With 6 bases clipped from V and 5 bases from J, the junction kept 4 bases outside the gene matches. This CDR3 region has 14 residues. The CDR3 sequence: CASREGQDNSPLHF. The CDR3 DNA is TGTGCCAGCAGGGAAGGACAGGATAATTCACCCCTCCACTTT.